Following are 21 T cell receptor beta chains from one sample sequenced in a study of T-cell reconstitution after alpha-beta-depleted transplantation in children. Unique molecular identifiers were incorporated when the TCRbeta library was constructed. Using its own MiXCR run on the PCR reads, TCRdb lists one record per CDR3 protein. The sample carries 500,000 to 650,000 distinct CDR3 sequences, roughly an eighth recorded once. Sequenced material: PBMCs, mostly from graft donor cells, taken 180 days after TCRalphabeta/CD19-depleted stem cell transplant. The origin of the receptors is a female patient aged 2-9 years who had a stem cell transplant for aplastic anemia, so the T cells may come from the graft donor.

This clonotype has a count of ten or more. This chain connects TRBV28 to TRBJ1-4, with 7 bases fitting TRBD1. Germline CDR1 and CDR2: MDHEN and SYDVKM. The CDR3 is 16 amino acids. The junction had 12 bases not matched to a gene; V was cut back by 3 bases and J by 8 bases. CDR3 protein: CASSFGGQAGLEKLFF. CDR3 DNA: TGTGCCAGCAGTTTTGGTGGACAGGCTGGCCTCGAAAAACTGTTTTTT.

The chain links TRBV28 to TRBJ2-1; D is unclear. Trimming shortened V by 1 base and J by 5 bases, and 15 bases separated the two germline ends. The CDR3 contains 16 residues. CDR1 MDHEN and CDR2 SYDVKM come from the germline V gene. The CDR3 bases are TGTGCCAGCAGTTTATTCGCCCCGGAACTACACAATGAGCAGTTCTTC. Translating it yields CASSLFAPELHNEQFF. The complete variable domain, with remaining parts taken from reference TRBV28 and TRBJ2-1, reads DVKVTQSSRYLVKRTGEKVFLECVQDMDHENMFWYRQDPGLGLRLIYFSYDVKMKEKGDIPEGYSVSREKKERFSLILESASTNQTSMYLCASSLFAPELHNEQFFGPGTRLTVL.

This clonotype has a handful of counts. The genes are TRBV14 and TRBJ2-7; 8 nucleotides match TRBD1. The CDR3 runs 15 residues. V shed 2 bases and J 3 bases; nucleotides not matched to a gene: 6. Germline loops: CDR1 SGHDN, CDR2 FVKESK. The CDR3 loop is CASSQLGQGNYEQYF. CDR3 coding DNA: TGTGCCAGCAGCCAACTTGGACAGGGAAACTACGAGCAGTACTTC.

The rearrangement joins TRBV29-1 to TRBJ2-5; 9 nucleotides agree with TRBD1. Germline trimming cut 7 bases from V and 5 bases from J; bases unmatched to any gene: 8. Germline values: CDR1 SQVTM, CDR2 ANQGSEA. The CDR3 runs 13 residues. The CDR3 region is CSGLDRGWETQYF. CDR3 coding DNA: TGCAGCGGTTTGGACAGGGGTTGGGAGACCCAGTACTTC.

V is TRBV9 and J is TRBJ2-6; D possibly corresponds to TRBD2 (5 bases). Trimming pared 3 bases from V and 4 bases from J, leaving 8 bases between. This CDR3 comprises 14 residues. Germline V CDR1 and CDR2: SGDLS, YYNGEE. The DNA for the CDR3 is TGTGCCAGCAGCGCAGAGCGGGGGGCCAACGTCCTGACTTTC. It translates to CASSAERGANVLTF.

This chain uses TRBV7-7 with TRBJ1-4; 8 bases map to TRBD1. V shed 5 bases, J shed 14 bases, and the junction held 13 bases outside the gene matches. CDR3 length equals 14 residues. Germline V gene lookup returns CDR1 SSHAT and CDR2 FNYEAQ (reference sequence). The CDR3 DNA follows: TGTGCCAGCAGCCCCGGATACCTACAGGGGGACCTGTTTTTT. It is translated as CASSPGYLQGDLFF.

This clonotype was seen a few times. This chain uses TRBV5-1 with TRBJ2-3, with TRBD1 matching 11 bases. The length of the CDR3 is 16 residues. After removal of 0 bases from V and 3 bases from J, the junction contained 3 bases not matched to a gene. Germline assignment: CDR1 SGHRS and CDR2 YFSETQ. This chain's CDR3 is CASSLGTGGMTDTQYF. In DNA form, the CDR3 reads TGCGCCAGCAGCTTGGGGACAGGGGGCATGACAGATACGCAGTATTTT.

This clonotype has at least ten counts. The chain uses TRBV6-2 or TRBV6-3 and TRBJ1-2; 8 bases match TRBD1. The V gene end was trimmed by 8 bases and the J gene end by 4 bases; junction bases not matched to a gene: 12. The CDR3 is 15 amino acids. Germline V gene data show CDR1 as MNHEY and CDR2 as SVGEGT. CDR3 nucleotides: TGTGCCAGCCACGGTTCAGGGGGCAGGATCTATGGCTACACCTTC. Protein sequence: CASHGSGGRIYGYTF.

This clonotype came up a few times. The chain has TRBV20-1 and TRBJ2-1; D remains unclear. The CDR3 loop spans 12 amino acids. V lost 1 base, J lost 9 bases, and 10 bases lay in between. Germline CDR1 and CDR2: DFQATT and SNEGSKA (reference sequence). CDR3 amino acids: CSARATLLEQFF. DNA for the CDR3: TGCAGTGCTAGAGCGACATTACTTGAGCAGTTCTTC.

The CDR3 region is CCGRDPDRRYLGANVLTF. The CDR3 DNA reads TGCTGTGGTAGGGATCCGGACAGGCGGTACCTGGGAGCCAACGTCCTGACTTTC. V gene TRBV20-1 combines with J gene TRBJ2-6, with TRBD1 identical over 7 bases. The CDR3 loop spans 18 amino acids. The germline V gene has CDR1 DFQATT and CDR2 SNEGSKA (reference sequence).

This clonotype turned up a few times. V gene TRBV29-1 combines with J gene TRBJ2-7; D perhaps matches TRBD1 (6 bases). Between the trimmed V and J ends, which lost 1 base and 0 bases, there was a span of 13 bases. This CDR3 region has 15 residues. Germline V gene sequence: CDR1 SQVTM, CDR2 ANQGSEA. The CDR3 region has the DNA TGCAGCGTTGAAGTCTTGGACAGCTCCTCCTACGAGCAGTACTTC. Residues: CSVEVLDSSSYEQYF.

The chain employs TRBV11-1 and TRBJ2-4; D possibly corresponds to TRBD1 (6 bases). V lost 5 bases to trimming and J lost 0 bases, with 17 bases between them. Germline CDR1 SGHAT, CDR2 FQDESV (reference sequence). The CDR3 has 17 amino acids. The CDR3 DNA is TGTGCCAGCAGCCCACCTCGACAGGCGCCAGCCAAAAACATTCAGTACTTC. Residues: CASSPPRQAPAKNIQYF.

V gene TRBV11-2 combines with J gene TRBJ2-2, with 8 bases matching TRBD2. Germline loops: CDR1 SGHAT, CDR2 FQNNGV. V gave up 4 bases and J gave up 6 bases; unmatched junction bases: 7. The CDR3 contains 15 residues. The CDR3 DNA follows: TGTGCCAGCAGCTCCCTAGCGGGTGGCCCCGGGGAGCTGTTTTTT. It is translated as CASSSLAGGPGELFF.

The table lists this clonotype with a few counts. The chain joins TRBV20-1 to TRBJ1-1; tentative D call: TRBD1 (6 bases). The V end lost 6 bases, the J end lost 6 bases, and 14 bases lay between the germline ends. CDR1 DFQATT and CDR2 SNEGSKA come from the germline V gene (reference sequence). The CDR3 runs to 12 residues. Written as DNA, the CDR3 is TGCAGTGCAACGGACAGAGGGTCTGAAGCTTTCTTT. Translating gives CSATDRGSEAFF.

The V call is TRBV3-1, the J call TRBJ2-7; no clear D. In germline, CDR1 is LGHDT, CDR2 YNNKEL (reference sequence). Trimming took off 0 bases at V and 4 bases at J, with 19 bases between the two ends. CDR3 length: 17 amino acids. CDR3 amino acids: CASSQESSRQSKYEQYV. CDR3 DNA sequence: TGTGCCAGCAGCCAAGAGTCAAGTCGTCAGTCTAAGTACGAGCAGTACGTC.

The gene calls are TRBV5-1 and TRBJ2-3, with a weak D call TRBD2 (6 bases). The CDR3 has 16 amino acids. Germline V CDR1 and CDR2: SGHRS, YFSETQ. Between the trimmed V and J ends, which lost 3 bases and 2 bases, there was a span of 16 bases. The CDR3 sequence: CASSSPWGRSTDTQYF. CDR3 sequence (DNA): TGCGCCAGCAGCTCCCCTTGGGGGAGGTCCACAGATACGCAGTATTTT. Together with reference TRBV5-1 and TRBJ2-3, the CDR3 gives the full variable domain: KAGVTQTPRYLIKTRGQQVTLSCSPISGHRSVSWYQQTPGQGLQFLFEYFSETQRNKGNFPGRFSGRQFSNSRSEMNVSTLELGDSALYLCASSSPWGRSTDTQYFGPGTRLTVL.

This clonotype came up a few times. The chain is built from TRBV12-3 or TRBV12-4 and TRBJ2-3; TRBD1 might be the D (6 bases). The CDR3 is 15 residues long. Trimming removed 3 bases from V and 3 bases from J, with 13 bases in between. CDR3 DNA: TGTGCCAGCAGTTTCTCGCAGGGGAGTACAGATACGCAGTATTTT. Translating it yields CASSFSQGSTDTQYF.

This clonotype was picked up a small number of times. The chain carries TRBV19 and TRBJ2-3; the D gene is possibly TRBD2 (5 bases). There are 15 residues in the CDR3. Trimming shortened V by 5 bases and J by 2 bases, and 14 bases separated the two germline ends. Germline lookup yields CDR1 LNHDA and CDR2 SQIVND (reference sequence). CDR3 sequence reads: CASSRLALFTDTQYF. The CDR3 nucleotides are TGTGCCAGTAGTCGGCTAGCTCTCTTCACAGATACGCAGTATTTT.

This clonotype appeared a few times. The chain couples TRBV9 to TRBJ2-1, with 8 positions matching TRBD2. This CDR3 is 15 amino acids long. Germline V lookup: CDR1 SGDLS, CDR2 YYNGEE. V shed 8 bases and J 2 bases; nucleotides not matched to a gene: 9. In DNA form, the CDR3 reads TGTGCCAGTGGGGTCCGGGAGGGCCCCTACAATGAGCAGTTCTTC. Protein: CASGVREGPYNEQFF.

A note on this clonotype: A much larger clone sits a single nucleotide away, making a read error possible. The V and J genes are TRBV6-2 or TRBV6-3 and TRBJ1-1; D call uncertain. CDR3 size: 13 residues. CDR1 is MNHEY and CDR2 is SVGEGT in the germline V gene. Trimming took off 6 bases at V and 1 base at J, with 9 bases between the two ends. This CDR3 is CASSQNRNTEAFF. CDR3 in DNA: TGTGCCAGCAGCCAAAACAGGAACACTGAAGCTTTCTTT.

Ten or more counts support this clonotype. The rearrangement joins TRBV12-3 or TRBV12-4 to TRBJ2-7; D perhaps matches TRBD2 (5 bases). V dropped 3 bases and J dropped 4 bases, with 16 bases sitting between them. CDR3 length: 15 amino acids. The CDR3 region is CASSFGAGRFYEQYV. The CDR3 bases are TGTGCCAGCAGTTTCGGTGCGGGTAGGTTTTACGAGCAGTACGTC.